This T cell receptor beta chain was obtained from a study of T-cell memory formation after mild COVID-19. From germline, CDR1 is SQVTM and CDR2 ANQGSEA. Trimming cost V 4 bases and J 5 bases, with 9 bases left between them. The CDR3 sequence is 11 residues long. TCRdb re-called the 5' RACE reads through MiXCR, storing one row per CDR3 protein. This table has about 470,000 distinct CDR3 sequences, 20% to 25% appearing once. The chain carries TRBV29-1 and TRBJ2-7; tentative D call: TRBD2 (5 bases). The sequence derives from an adult woman who had mild COVID-19 (a few samples of this study predate the infection). Cell type and time point are not known. The sequenced sample was PBMCs or a T cell subset sorted from them (not recorded which). The CDR3 sequence: CSVATGNEQYF. CDR3 nucleotides: TGCAGCGTTGCTACGGGGAACGAGCAGTACTTC.